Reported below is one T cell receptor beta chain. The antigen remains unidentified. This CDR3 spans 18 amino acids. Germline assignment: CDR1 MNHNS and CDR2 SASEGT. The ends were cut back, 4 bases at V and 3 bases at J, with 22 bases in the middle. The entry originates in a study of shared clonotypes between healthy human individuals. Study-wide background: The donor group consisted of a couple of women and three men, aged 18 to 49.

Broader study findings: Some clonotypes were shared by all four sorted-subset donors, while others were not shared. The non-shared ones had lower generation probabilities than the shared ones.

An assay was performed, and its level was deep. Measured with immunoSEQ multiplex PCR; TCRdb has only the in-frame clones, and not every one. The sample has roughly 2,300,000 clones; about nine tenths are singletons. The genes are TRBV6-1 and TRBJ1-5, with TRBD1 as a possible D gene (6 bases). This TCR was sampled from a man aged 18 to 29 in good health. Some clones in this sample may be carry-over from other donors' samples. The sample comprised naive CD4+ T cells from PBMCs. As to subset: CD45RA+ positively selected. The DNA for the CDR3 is TGTGCCAGCAGTGTTTACACGGGGGGCCGGGGGTTCAATCAGCCCCAGCATTTT. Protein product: CASSVYTGGRGFNQPQHF.